The T cell receptor beta chain described here comes from a study of blood T cells in healthy people across ages. Study-wide results and caveats: PBMCs went unsorted, and a conclusive naive versus antigen-experienced comparison was therefore prevented.

A second PCR of roughly 6 to 12 cycles used a sample-barcoded 5' primer and a J-beta primer mix. Each CDR3 protein is one row after TCRdb ran MiXCR on the 5' RACE reads. The top ten hold roughly 3.5% of the sample, which has nearly 800,000 distinct CDR3 sequences, approximately 25% seen once. Each sample yielded at least 5.5 micrograms of PBMC total RNA. Per germline, CDR1 MGHRA and CDR2 YSYEKL. With V trimmed by 1 base and J by 3 bases, 5 bases remained unmatched. The CDR3 extends over 15 amino acids. The table lists this clonotype with many counts. Its antigen is not identified. The sample was also reused in another study, on T cells of mothers and their children. That paper states: Sequencing got over 8 million TCR beta CDR3 reads from each mother and several million from each child.

The J gene is TRBJ2-7, the V gene TRBV4-1, with 8 nucleotides matching TRBD1. Specimen: blood. The clonotype originates from a boy between 10 and 17 years old in good health. CDR3 coding DNA: TGCGCCAGCAGCCAAGGACAGGGGATGGTCTACGAGCAGTACTTC. This codes for CASSQGQGMVYEQYF.